This T cell receptor beta chain was recovered during a study of shared clonotypes between healthy human individuals. Study context: There were three CD4 naive, three CD4 memory, two CD8 naive and one CD8 memory plates per donor.

CDR1 and CDR2 from the germline V gene are MNHEY and SVGAGI. V lost 6 bases and J 0 bases, leaving 12 bases between the germline ends. The CDR3 length is 15 residues. On this clone: Its antigen is as yet unknown.

Deep-level running was used for the assay. The table came from immunoSEQ multiplex PCR; TCRdb's copy has only in-frame clones and leaves some out. Seen here are 1,400,000 or so clones, around 98.5% observed once, and the top ten hold roughly 0.36%. Study-wide points: In the sorted subsets, rarefaction showed sequencing was incomplete despite large depth.

The TCR was taken from a man aged 30 to 39 in good health. The sample consisted of naive CD4+ T cells sorted from blood. The subset is: CD45RA+ positively selected. The chain joins TRBV6-5 to TRBJ1-5, with unresolved D. The CDR3, as DNA: TGTGCCAGCAGCCCAGGTGGTAATAGCAATCAGCCCCAGCATTTT. Amino acids: CASSPGGNSNQPQHF.